This entry is about one T cell receptor beta chain. This clonotype has ten or more counts. Its antigen target is currently unknown. No base qualities exist here, and no much larger clone lies one base off it. The instrument was an Illumina NovaSeq 6000. TCRalpha and TCRbeta cDNA libraries were constructed by 5'RACE with constant-segment primers, with sample barcodes and unique molecular identifiers being introduced. Trizol reagent was used to extract RNA from every sample. Amplification of the libraries took two PCR steps, and the second step added a second sample barcode plus Illumina TruSeq adapters. Sequencing of libraries was performed on an Illumina NovaSeq with 2 x 150 bp paired-end reads. Per the source publication's procedure: Reads were demultiplexed and collapsed into UMI-guided consensus sequences with migec v1.2.7. Using mixcr v2.1.11, the UMI consensuses were aligned to TRA and TRB V and J templates and assembled into clonotypes. Expanded or contracted clonotypes were those called significant by both edgeR and NoisET, with noise models trained on biological replicates. For edgeR calls, the cutoffs were a false discovery rate-adjusted p below 0.01 and a log2 fold-change threshold of 1. As an exploratory analysis of dynamics, PCA with hierarchical clustering was applied to max-normalized trajectories of the 1000 most abundant clonotypes. The CD4 or CD8 phenotype of responding clones was assigned using the separately sequenced CD4+ and CD8+ repertoires. The public reads were reprocessed in TCRdb via fastp at Q25 and MiXCR, keeping in-frame beta chains. A single entry per CDR3 protein holds the most common genes and DNA from its merged rows. The V and J calls come from TCRdb's annotation, not from the publication. The sample profile shows 560,000 or so distinct CDR3 sequences; around a sixth of them were found once. Clones ranked in the top ten supply around 7.8% of the sample.

These data originate in a study of T-cell memory formation after mild COVID-19 (dated by TCRdb to about 2021). Study-level background: TCR sequence clusters from the two donors were largely donor specific. In a couple of donors, T-cell clones that expanded and contracted after mild COVID-19 were followed by sequencing TCRalpha and TCRbeta repertoires longitudinally. Two young, previously healthy adult volunteers, one female and one male, were included in the cohort.

Ficoll-Paque density gradient centrifugation was used to isolate PBMCs. From the germline V gene, CDR1 is ENHRY and CDR2 is SYGVKD. V drops 0 bases and J drops 1 base, leaving 10 bases in between. Including the terminal cysteine and phenylalanine, the CDR3 comprises 15 residues. Only the CDR3 region is kept as DNA, spanning 45 bases read in frame from base 1. The study at large found these results: Clones that contracted from day 15 to 85 showed balanced CD4/CD8 phenotypes, whereas a second wave of clones that expanded from day 15 to 37 leaned towards CD4+. Contracting CD4+ clones were located mainly in the CM and EM memory subsets, whereas CD8+ clones were found to be enriched in EMRA. Only a couple of mild cases were covered by the study, and larger cohorts that include severe cases with pre-infection samples were considered necessary. Some responding clones were found in pre-infection memory, which suggests that pre-existing cross-reactive memory T cells took part in the SARS-CoV-2 response. SARS-CoV-2 specificity was not confirmed for the second-wave clones peaking on day 37.

The TCR sequence derives from an adult woman who had mild COVID-19 (a few samples of this study predate the infection). The sample titles of this study are shuffled in the database, so cell type and time point are left out; the donor was told from shared clones. The sample taken for sequencing was PBMCs or a T cell subset sorted from them (not recorded which). The chain uses TRBV10-3 and TRBJ2-7; a tentative D match to TRBD2 spans 5 bases. Here is the DNA: TGTGCCATCAGTGAGTCGGAACTAGGTTCCTACGAGCAGTACTTC. Translation gives CAISESELGSYEQYF.